Presented here are 9 T cell receptor beta chains from one specimen sequenced in a study of T-cell memory formation after mild COVID-19. TCRdb independently ran MiXCR on the 5' RACE reads; one entry per CDR3 protein. In the table there are 150,000 to 200,000 distinct CDR3 sequences, around 30% of which are singletons. Sequencing was done on a sample of PBMCs or a T cell subset sorted from them (not recorded which). Source of these receptors: an adult woman who had mild COVID-19 (a few samples of this study predate the infection). Cell type and time point are not known.

The V and J genes are TRBV5-1 and TRBJ2-3; the D is unclear. The germline V gene encodes CDR1 SGHRS and CDR2 YFSETQ. This CDR3 comprises 14 residues. V lost 5 bases, J lost 1 base, and 11 bases lay in between. The CDR3 nucleotides are TGCGCCAGCAGTTCAGGCCGGGGCACAGATACGCAGTATTTT. Protein product: CASSSGRGTDTQYF.

The chain combines TRBV7-9 with TRBJ2-1, with TRBD2 identical over 8 bases. The CDR3 length is 15 residues. After removal of 5 bases from V and 3 bases from J, the junction contained 6 bases not matched to a gene. CDR1 and CDR2 (germline): SEHNR, FQNEAQ (reference sequence). CDR3 coding DNA: TGTGCCAGCAGCCAAACTAGCGGAAACTACAATGAGCAGTTCTTC. Residues: CASSQTSGNYNEQFF.

The chain couples TRBV29-1 to TRBJ2-3; TRBD1 matches at 7 bases. The germline CDR1 and CDR2 sequences are SQVTM and ANQGSEA. With V trimmed by 3 bases and J by 1 base, 7 bases remained unmatched. The CDR3 is made up of 15 amino acids. For the CDR3, the DNA is TGCAGCGTTGAGCCACAGGGGTTGGGCACAGATACGCAGTATTTT. Residues: CSVEPQGLGTDTQYF.

V gene TRBV4-2 combines with J gene TRBJ2-2, with D unresolved. Germline V lookup: CDR1 LGHNA, CDR2 YNFKEQ. Trimming left V 3 bases short and J 2 bases short, with 7 bases between. This CDR3 spans 14 amino acids. The CDR3 loop is CASSHNLNTGELFF. In nucleotides, the CDR3 is TGTGCCAGCAGCCACAACCTCAACACCGGGGAGCTGTTTTTT.

This clonotype has more than one count but fewer than ten. J is TRBJ1-1 and V is TRBV13; 7 bases fit TRBD1. V was pared by 11 bases and J by 0 bases, with 3 bases of the junction left unmatched. Germline assignment: CDR1 PRHDT and CDR2 FYEKMQ (reference sequence). This CDR3 comprises 12 residues. CDR3 coding DNA: TGTGCCGGACAGGCCATGAACACTGAAGCTTTCTTT. It is translated as CAGQAMNTEAFF. The full variable domain, rest sourced from reference TRBV13 and TRBJ1-1, is AAGVIQSPRHLIKEKRETATLKCYPIPRHDTVYWYQQGPGQDPQFLISFYEKMQSDKGSIPDRFSAQQFSDYHSELNMSSLELGDSALYFCAGQAMNTEAFFGQGTRLTVV.

This clonotype was seen at least ten times. J is TRBJ2-5 and V is TRBV18, with D uncertain. The germline CDR1 and CDR2 sequences are KGHSH and LQKENI. CDR3 length: 14 amino acids. The ends were cut back, 3 bases at V and 1 base at J, with 9 bases in the middle. CDR3 in DNA: TGTGCCAGCTCACCCGACAAGGTCCAAGAGACCCAGTACTTC. Translating it yields CASSPDKVQETQYF.

The rearrangement joins TRBV7-9 to TRBJ2-3, with 9 bases fitting TRBD2. CDR1 SEHNR and CDR2 FQNEAQ come from the germline V gene (reference sequence). V trimming: 5 bases; J trimming: 5 bases; junction bases outside the gene matches: 8. This CDR3 is 15 amino acids long. DNA of the CDR3: TGTGCCAGCAGCGCTGTAGCGGGAGCTATAGATACGCAGTATTTT. This encodes CASSAVAGAIDTQYF.

This clonotype has just a few counts. The chain recombines TRBV2 with TRBJ2-7; 11 bases align to TRBD2. Trimming removed 2 bases from V and 0 bases from J; junction bases left unmatched: 3. CDR3 length: 16 residues. Looked up from germline, CDR1 is SNHLY and CDR2 is FYNNEI. The CDR3 spells CASSEYGTSGSYEQYF. In DNA form, the CDR3 reads TGTGCCAGCAGTGAATATGGGACTAGCGGCTCCTACGAGCAGTACTTC.

The chain combines TRBV27 with TRBJ2-1; 10 bases are a match to TRBD2. CDR1 MNHEY and CDR2 SMNVEV come from the germline V gene (reference sequence). Unmatched junction bases numbered 8, after V lost 2 bases and J lost 10 bases. This CDR3 comprises 15 residues. The CDR3 coding sequence is TGTGCCAGCAGTTTAGATGCTAGCGGGAGTAGAGAGCAGTTCTTC. It codes for CASSLDASGSREQFF.